This record looks at one T cell receptor (beta chain) sequence and its context. The antigen remains undetermined. The junction differs from germline at one of its ends, possibly a read error. The same CDR3 arises from other DNA sequences in this sample as well. Germline V lookup: CDR1 GTSNPN, CDR2 SVGIG (reference sequence). The CDR3 totals 15 residues. This sample was taken from a study of cytomegalovirus exposure and HLA in healthy donors. With 60 Vbeta and 13 Jbeta primers, the PCR was carried out. The repertoire was sequenced with immunoSEQ multiplex PCR; TCRdb's copy has only in-frame clones and lacks some. The data include more than 40,000 clones; the top ten clones carry more than 25%. Study-wide findings and caveats: Segments of the TCR beta V type were, in most cases, productive about 90% or about 30% of the time in an earlier analysis. Trimming of TCR beta V- and J-genes showed a link, identified in a later analysis, to a missense DCLRE1C variant. Cytomegalovirus status was reportedly diagnosed by the classifier with high sensitivity and specificity. In a later analysis, a genetic analysis reported fewer productive-TCR N-insertions in an Asian-associated ancestry cluster than the cohort average.

This chain uses TRBV30 with TRBJ1-2; 8 bases fit TRBD1. The sample was PBMCs. The receptor was derived from a man aged 40-55 years in good health and CMV-seropositive. CDR3 DNA sequence: TGCGCCTTCTATACTCCAGGGGGCGAGGGCTATGGCTACACCTTC. Translation gives CAFYTPGGEGYGYTF.